A single sample gave rise to the 21 T cell receptor beta chains below, sequenced in a study of T cell responses to AZD1222 COVID-19 vaccine. Libraries were prepared by immunoSEQ multiplex PCR; TCRdb keeps only in-frame clonotypes and omits some of them. Of approximately 120,000 clones in the sample, roughly 90% were seen once. The sample was peripheral blood, taken on day 0 of AZD1222 vaccination. The receptors were gathered from an adult in good health.

The chain uses TRBV27 and TRBJ1-4; 8 nucleotides align to TRBD1. V was pared by 4 bases and J by 4 bases, with 2 bases of the junction left unmatched. Germline V gene sequence: CDR1 MNHEY, CDR2 SMNVEV (reference sequence). The CDR3 sequence is 14 residues long. CDR3 DNA sequence: TGTGCCAGCAGTTCGGGACAGGTTAATGAAAAACTGTTTTTT. Its protein product is CASSSGQVNEKLFF.

The chain joins TRBV4-2 to TRBJ1-1; the match to TRBD1 covers 7 bases. The CDR3 consists of 18 residues. Germline values: CDR1 LGHNA, CDR2 YNFKEQ. V shed 2 bases, J shed 0 bases, and the junction held 12 bases outside the gene matches. CDR3 DNA sequence: TGTGCCAGCAGCCAACCCCCGGGACAGCTTGATTTGAACACTGAAGCTTTCTTT. Its protein is CASSQPPGQLDLNTEAFF.

The chain links TRBV28 to TRBJ1-2; D unclear. Germline values: CDR1 MDHEN, CDR2 SYDVKM. V lost 4 bases and J lost 8, with 11 bases in between. CDR3 length: 12 residues. CDR3 sequence reads: CASSYRSRGYTF. Written as DNA, the CDR3 is TGTGCCAGCAGTTACCGGTCGCGGGGCTACACCTTC.

V usage is TRBV7-8 and J usage is TRBJ2-7, with D possibly matching TRBD2 (6 bases). Per germline, CDR1 SGHVS and CDR2 FQNEAQ. This CDR3 spans 15 amino acids. V lost 1 base, J lost 5 bases, and 15 bases lay in between. CDR3 loop: CASSLEGGWLNEQYF. The CDR3 nucleotides are TGTGCCAGCAGCTTAGAAGGAGGGTGGCTGAACGAGCAGTACTTC. The full variable domain, completed using reference TRBV7-8 and TRBJ2-7, is GAGVSQSPRYKVAKRGQDVALRCDPISGHVSLFWYQQALGQGPEFLTYFQNEAQLDKSGLPSDRFFAERPEGSVSTLKIQRTQQEDSAVYLCASSLEGGWLNEQYFGPGTRLTVT.

V usage is TRBV10-2 and J usage is TRBJ2-3; the match to TRBD2 covers 10 bases. Per the germline V gene, CDR1 is WSHSY and CDR2 is SAAADI. The J segment lost 1 base and the V segment lost 6 bases, leaving 7 bases of the junction unmatched. The CDR3 totals 16 residues. The CDR3: CASRRGLAGGTDTQYF. DNA for the CDR3: TGCGCCAGCAGGAGGGGCCTAGCGGGGGGCACAGATACGCAGTATTTT.

The chain is built from TRBV4-1 and TRBJ1-2; D might be TRBD1 (6 bases). Germline-derived CDR1 and CDR2 are MGHRA and YSYEKL. V was clipped by 1 base and J by 6 bases, with 18 bases between them. CDR3 length equals 16 residues. CDR3 nucleotide sequence: TGCGCCAGCAGCCAAGGAAAACCAGGGGCCGGACATGGCTACACCTTC. It codes for CASSQGKPGAGHGYTF.

This clone has just one count. This chain uses TRBV5-1 with TRBJ2-7; 9 nucleotides align to TRBD2. Germline trimming cut 5 bases from V and 4 bases from J; bases unmatched to any gene: 10. Looked up from germline, CDR1 is SGHRS and CDR2 is YFSETQ. This CDR3 is built from 15 residues. The CDR3 loop reads CASSLLAGASYEQYF. CDR3 DNA: TGCGCCAGCAGTTTATTAGCGGGAGCTTCGTACGAGCAGTACTTC.

The V call is TRBV28, the J call TRBJ1-5; D is ambiguous. The length of the CDR3 is 16 residues. Germline loops: CDR1 MDHEN, CDR2 SYDVKM. Trimming took off 6 bases at V and 4 bases at J, with 19 bases between the two ends. The CDR3 loop reads CASSSQWRDGNQPQHF. CDR3 DNA: TGTGCCAGCAGCAGCCAGTGGAGGGATGGGAATCAGCCCCAGCATTTT.

The V and J genes are TRBV27 and TRBJ2-7; 10 positions match TRBD2. Germline CDR1 reads MNHEY; CDR2 reads SMNVEV (reference sequence). The V and J ends lost 5 bases and 2 bases, in that order; junction bases with no gene match: 9. This CDR3 spans 16 amino acids. The CDR3 reads CASSTIAGGPTYEQYF. CDR3 coding DNA: TGTGCCAGCAGTACCATAGCGGGAGGCCCCACCTACGAGCAGTACTTC.

This clone was seen once. The CDR3 reads CATSRGIGATTNEKLFF. DNA for the CDR3: TGTGCCACCAGCAGGGGAATAGGGGCCACCACTAATGAAAAACTGTTTTTT. The chain combines TRBV15 with TRBJ1-4; D is perhaps TRBD1 (5 bases). V was shortened by 3 bases and J by 2 bases, with 16 bases between the two germline ends. CDR3 length: 17 residues. Germline V gene lookup returns CDR1 LNHNV and CDR2 YYDKDF (reference sequence).

V is TRBV15 and J is TRBJ1-5; D ambiguous. CDR1 and CDR2 from the germline V gene are LNHNV and YYDKDF (reference sequence). V was clipped by 3 bases and J by 3 bases, with 6 bases between them. This CDR3 is built from 13 residues. CDR3 loop: CATSSNLNQPQHF. The DNA for the CDR3 is TGTGCCACCAGCAGTAACCTCAATCAGCCCCAGCATTTT.

J is TRBJ2-2 and V is TRBV5-1; D ambiguous. The V gene lost 0 bases and the J gene lost 3 bases, with 12 bases spanning the gap. The CDR3 runs to 16 residues. Per germline, CDR1 SGHRS and CDR2 YFSETQ. CDR3 nucleotide sequence: TGCGCCAGCAGCTTGGGCGCCAGCTCGTACACCGGGGAGCTGTTTTTT. It encodes CASSLGASSYTGELFF.

The gene calls are TRBV2 and TRBJ2-7, with TRBD1 as a possible D gene (6 bases). The CDR3 extends over 13 amino acids. V dropped 10 bases and J dropped 3 bases, with 16 bases sitting between them. The germline gives CDR1 SNHLY, CDR2 FYNNEI. Here the CDR3 reads CATDRTESYEQYF. The CDR3, as DNA: TGTGCCACTGATAGGACAGAGAGCTACGAGCAGTACTTC.

V gene TRBV10-3 combines with J gene TRBJ2-7, with 8 bases matching TRBD1. The CDR3 is 14 residues long. In germline, CDR1 is ENHRY, CDR2 SYGVKD. After removal of 6 bases from V and 7 bases from J, the junction contained 11 bases not matched to a gene. The DNA of the CDR3 is TGTGCCATCAGACCGGGACAGGAGAGGCGGGAGCAGTACTTC. Its protein product is CAIRPGQERREQYF.

Remarks on this clone: Additional DNA sequences in this sample encode the identical CDR3. The V call is TRBV3-1 (or the pseudogene TRBV3-2), the J call TRBJ1-2; D is unresolved. Germline V gives CDR1 LGHDT, CDR2 YNNKEL (reference sequence). V was trimmed by 1 base and J by 2 bases, leaving 2 bases between them. This CDR3 region has 12 residues. The DNA for the CDR3 is TGTGCCAGCAGCCAAGGCAACTATGGCTACACCTTC. Its translation is CASSQGNYGYTF.

V and J are TRBV11-2 and TRBJ2-7; D is undetermined. CDR1 and CDR2 (germline): SGHAT, FQNNGV. This CDR3 has 13 amino acids. The V and J ends lost 5 bases and 3 bases respectively, with 11 bases between them. DNA of the CDR3: TGTGCCAGCAGCCCCCGCTTGGGCTACGAGCAGTACTTC. Protein product: CASSPRLGYEQYF.

The chain combines TRBV5-5 with TRBJ2-2; no clear D. Trimming left V 2 bases short and J 4 bases short, with 9 bases between. Looked up from germline, CDR1 is SGHKS and CDR2 is YYEKEE (reference sequence). This CDR3 has 14 residues. CDR3 amino acids: CASSFLALTGELFF. CDR3 DNA sequence: TGTGCCAGCAGCTTTCTGGCCCTCACCGGGGAGCTGTTTTTT.

J is TRBJ2-1 and V is TRBV19; no definite D call. CDR1 and CDR2 from the germline V gene are LNHDA and SQIVND (reference sequence). Trimming took off 5 bases at V and 3 bases at J, with 11 bases between the two ends. The CDR3 extends over 14 amino acids. As DNA, the CDR3 is TGTGCCAGTAGTTTGAGAAGAAACTACAATGAGCAGTTCTTC. Its translation: CASSLRRNYNEQFF.

The V and J genes are TRBV7-8 and TRBJ2-7, with D perhaps TRBD2 (6 bases). CDR1 and CDR2 (germline): SGHVS, FQNEAQ. Trimming removed 2 bases at V and 4 bases at J, with 12 bases between. CDR3 size: 14 residues. The CDR3 protein is CASSLQGAGYEQYF. The CDR3 DNA is TGTGCCAGCAGCTTACAAGGGGCGGGATACGAGCAGTACTTC.

This clone showed up just a few times. V gene TRBV5-5 combines with J gene TRBJ1-1; D not certain. Trimming took 4 bases from V and 6 from J, leaving 28 bases between them. The germline gives CDR1 SGHKS, CDR2 YYEKEE (reference sequence). This CDR3 is built from 18 residues. The CDR3 DNA sequence: TGTGCCAGCAGCCCCGCCCGGGTGGGTCTTAGGGTTCTGGCTGAAGCTTTCTTT. Translation gives CASSPARVGLRVLAEAFF.

The gene calls are TRBV7-2 and TRBJ2-5; the match to TRBD2 covers 9 bases. Germline values: CDR1 SGHTA, CDR2 FQGNSA. This CDR3 contains 18 residues. Unmatched junction bases numbered 11, after V lost 1 base and J lost 2 bases. In nucleotides, the CDR3 is TGTGCCAGCAGCTTAGTCGCTTGGGCGGGGGGGCGTCAAGAGACCCAGTACTTC. The encoded protein is CASSLVAWAGGRQETQYF.